Each of the 11 T cell receptor beta chains below was sequenced from the same sample in a study of CXCR3-negative and CXCR3-positive naive CD8 T cells. Study-wide findings and caveats: Against CXCR3-negative naive cells, CXCR3-positive naive cells showed more hydrophobic TRB CDR3s.

Carrying UMI labels, the TRB cDNA libraries were prepared through 5' RACE. TCRdb reanalyzed the 5' RACE reads and collapses them to one entry per CDR3 protein, without DNA. The sample spans some 130,000 distinct CDR3 sequences; the ten largest clones claim 0.41%. These receptors' targets are unknown. Sequencing was done on a sample of naive CXCR3+ CD8+ T cells from blood. As for subset: CD45RO-CCR7+CD27+CD95- naive CD8+ T cells expressing CXCR3 (TNR3+). The source is a human donor in good health. Some clones in this sample may be carry-over from other donors' samples.

The rearrangement links TRBV27 to TRBJ1-2. Germline V gene lookup returns CDR1 MNHEY and CDR2 SMNVEV (reference sequence). The CDR3 consists of 16 residues. This chain's CDR3 is CASSLSDAGRLYGYTF.

The V call is TRBV2, the J call TRBJ1-1. The CDR3 has 12 residues. CDR1 and CDR2 from the germline V gene are SNHLY and FYNNEI. CDR3 amino acids: CASSAGLTEAFF.

The chain joins TRBV27 to TRBJ1-5. The CDR3 extends over 13 amino acids. CDR1 is MNHEY and CDR2 is SMNVEV in the germline V gene (reference sequence). CDR3 in amino acids: CASSLSVSQPQHF.

The rearrangement links TRBV28 to TRBJ1-1; without DNA, the TCRdb call of TRBD1 cannot be checked. Germline V gene data show CDR1 as MDHEN and CDR2 as SYDVKM. CDR3 length: 14 residues. The CDR3 here is CASSLGQGATEAFF.

The genes are TRBV4-1 and TRBJ1-1. Per germline, CDR1 MGHRA and CDR2 YSYEKL. This CDR3 is 15 amino acids long. CDR3 loop: CASSPGENMNTEAFF.

The chain carries TRBV7-6 and TRBJ2-1. Germline values: CDR1 SGHVS, CDR2 FNYEAQ. This CDR3 region has 14 residues. CDR3 protein: CASSLIIANNEQFF.

The chain has TRBV28 and TRBJ2-7; TCRdb selects TRBD1, and the lack of DNA leaves this call unchecked. The germline CDR1 and CDR2 sequences are MDHEN and SYDVKM. The CDR3 is 15 amino acids. CDR3 residues: CASTSRTGLSYEQYF.

This chain joins TRBV18 and TRBJ2-7. The CDR3 runs 15 residues. Germline V gene lookup returns CDR1 KGHSH and CDR2 LQKENI. CDR3 residues: CASSPIDTENLEQYF.

The chain combines TRBV20-1 with TRBJ2-7; TCRdb selects TRBD2, and the lack of DNA leaves this call unchecked. The germline gives CDR1 DFQATT, CDR2 SNEGSKA (reference sequence). The CDR3 extends over 16 amino acids. CDR3 amino acids: CSARGLIAGEINEQYF.

The J gene is TRBJ1-2, the V gene TRBV29-1; TCRdb selects TRBD1, and the lack of DNA leaves this call unchecked. Germline lookup yields CDR1 SQVTM and CDR2 ANQGSEA. This CDR3 comprises 12 residues. The CDR3 is CSVPVGWGGYTF.

The CDR3 sequence is CASSHGSAGAGGNTIYF. This chain connects TRBV7-9 to TRBJ1-3; the TCRdb call, TRBD1, lacks DNA for checking. The CDR3 has 17 residues. Per the germline V gene, CDR1 is SEHNR and CDR2 is FQNEAQ (reference sequence). Based on the CDR3 plus reference TRBV7-9 and TRBJ1-3, the full variable domain is DTGVSQNPRHKITKRGQNVTFRCDPISEHNRLYWYRQTLGQGPEFLTYFQNEAQLEKSRLLSDRFSAERPKGSFSTLEIQRTEQGDSAMYLCASSHGSAGAGGNTIYFGEGSWLTVV.